This TCR beta chain was documented in a study of monozygotic twins with inflammatory bowel disease. An approximately 2.7 ml blood sample was drawn per donor. Eight separate reactions for every sample produced the cDNA. No DNA is given; TCRdb re-called the 5' RACE reads and lists each CDR3 protein once. Its listing shows under 350,000 distinct CDR3 sequences. The sequencing sample was made of blood. This sequence was found in a human donor with ulcerative colitis or Crohn's disease, or a healthy co-twin of an affected twin (not recorded which).

The CDR3 spells CATSRDLRGRLYEQYF. The V call is TRBV15, the J call TRBJ2-7; TCRdb outputs TRBD2, but without DNA this stays unchecked. The germline V gene encodes CDR1 LNHNV and CDR2 YYDKDF (reference sequence). The CDR3 is 16 residues long.